This T cell receptor (beta chain) came from a study of control samples from healthy donors and cancer patients. Germline lookup yields CDR1 SEHNR and CDR2 FQNEAQ (reference sequence). V lost 5 bases to trimming and J lost 0 bases, with 8 bases between them. The CDR3 covers 15 residues. Clones were sequenced by immunoSEQ multiplex PCR, and TCRdb holds only the in-frame ones, with some missing. The table records about 82,000 clones, around 94% of them present only once. Sequenced material: blood. The source is a woman aged 18-29 years in good health. The chain is built from TRBV7-9 and TRBJ2-6, with D possibly being TRBD1 (6 bases). In DNA form, the CDR3 reads TGTGCCAGCAGCGACAGGATCTCTGGGGCCAACGTCCTGACTTTC. Amino acid sequence: CASSDRISGANVLTF.